What follows are 28 T cell receptor beta chains derived from one specimen sequenced in a study of shared clonotypes between healthy human individuals. Sequencing used immunoSEQ multiplex PCR; TCRdb keeps in-frame clones, though not all of them. This table holds fewer than 1.8 million clones, 98% found once. Sequenced material: naive CD4+ T cells sorted from blood. The subset denotes: CD45RA+ positively selected. These receptors originate from a man aged 25 to 40 in good health.

The chain has TRBV28 and TRBJ2-7, with D hard to call. The CDR3 consists of 15 residues. CDR1 is MDHEN, CDR2 SYDVKM, per germline. With 3 bases removed from V and 3 bases from J, the gap between germline ends came to 15 bases. The CDR3: CASSLEGTAYYEQYF. CDR3 nucleotide sequence: TGTGCCAGCAGTTTGGAAGGAACAGCTTACTACGAGCAGTACTTC. The complete variable domain, with remaining parts taken from reference TRBV28 and TRBJ2-7, reads DVKVTQSSRYLVKRTGEKVFLECVQDMDHENMFWYRQDPGLGLRLIYFSYDVKMKEKGDIPEGYSVSREKKERFSLILESASTNQTSMYLCASSLEGTAYYEQYFGPGTRLTVT.

The genes are TRBV28 and TRBJ1-2; tentative D call: TRBD1 (6 bases). This CDR3 is 13 amino acids long. The germline CDR1 and CDR2 sequences are MDHEN and SYDVKM. Trimming removed 7 bases at V and 5 bases at J, with 14 bases between. CDR3 DNA sequence: TGTGCCAGCATTTCACAGGGTCTATATGGCTACACCTTC. Its protein is CASISQGLYGYTF.

The V and J genes are TRBV7-2 and TRBJ1-3; D remains unclear. The V and J ends lost 2 bases and 10 bases respectively, with 15 bases between them. From germline, CDR1 is SGHTA and CDR2 FQGNSA. This CDR3 region has 14 residues. The CDR3 region has the DNA TGTGCCAGCAGCTTAATCTCCCTTCCCGAAACCATATATTTT. It is translated as CASSLISLPETIYF.

The rearrangement uses TRBV29-1 and TRBJ1-2; a weak D match, TRBD1 (5 bases). Trimming left V 1 base short and J 6 bases short, with 15 bases between. The CDR3 totals 14 residues. Germline V lookup: CDR1 SQVTM, CDR2 ANQGSEA. CDR3 nucleotides: TGCAGCGTTGAAGTTCGAGACAGCTATGATGGCTACACCTTC. As protein: CSVEVRDSYDGYTF.

This clone appeared a single time. V usage is TRBV28 and J usage is TRBJ1-2; 7 bases fit TRBD1. The CDR3 is made up of 13 amino acids. V dropped 10 bases and J dropped 7; count of bases not matched to a gene: 12. Germline V gene sequence: CDR1 MDHEN, CDR2 SYDVKM. Here the CDR3 reads CATSPVRDSGYTF. The CDR3 DNA reads TGTGCCACGAGTCCTGTCCGGGACAGTGGCTACACCTTC.

The V gene is TRBV19, the J gene TRBJ1-2; 8 positions agree with TRBD1. V lost 3 bases to trimming and J lost 2 bases; unmatched junction nucleotides: 5. CDR3 length: 15 residues. Germline CDR1 reads LNHDA; CDR2 reads SQIVND (reference sequence). The CDR3 nucleotides read TGTGCCAGTAGTATCCAGGGGGCGTTCAACTATGGCTACACCTTC. Amino acid sequence: CASSIQGAFNYGYTF.

The V and J genes are TRBV2 and TRBJ2-5; D ambiguous. The CDR3 spans 12 residues. Between the trimmed V and J ends, which lost 1 base and 8 bases, there was a span of 8 bases. In germline, CDR1 is SNHLY, CDR2 FYNNEI. In DNA form, the CDR3 reads TGTGCCAGCAGTGAAGTAGGAGCTACCCAGTACTTC. It is translated as CASSEVGATQYF. Filled out from reference TRBV2 and TRBJ2-5, the complete variable domain reads EPEVTQTPSHQVTQMGQEVILRCVPISNHLYFYWYRQILGQKVEFLVSFYNNEISEKSEIFDDQFSVERPDGSNFTLKIRSTKLEDSAMYFCASSEVGATQYFGPGTRLLVL.

The rearrangement links TRBV21-1 to TRBJ2-7; the table's D call, TRBD2, has no DNA check behind it. TRBV21-1 represents a pseudogene. This CDR3 is 16 amino acids long. The CDR3 loop is CASSKAGDYDPYEQYF. The CDR3 DNA follows: TGTGCCAGCAGCAAAGCCGGGGACTACGATCCCTACGAGCAGTACTTC.

This sequence joins TRBV7-3 and TRBJ2-5, with a possible D match to TRBD2 (6 bases). The germline V gene encodes CDR1 SGHTA and CDR2 FQGTGA. The CDR3 consists of 15 residues. Trimming shortened V by 6 bases and J by 5 bases, and 19 bases separated the two germline ends. CDR3 nucleotides: TGTGCCAGCAGGCCTACGGGAGCCCCCCGGGAGACCCAGTACTTC. Amino acid sequence: CASRPTGAPRETQYF. The full variable domain, completed using reference TRBV7-3 and TRBJ2-5, is GAGVSQTPSNKVTEKGKYVELRCDPISGHTALYWYRQSLGQGPEFLIYFQGTGAADDSGLPNDRFFAVRPEGSVSTLKIQRTERGDSAVYLCASRPTGAPRETQYFGPGTRLLVL.

The chain recombines TRBV29-1 with TRBJ2-3; no reliable D call. Germline CDR1 SQVTM, CDR2 ANQGSEA. Trimming removed 1 base at V and 0 bases at J, with 11 bases between. CDR3 size: 15 residues. The CDR3 DNA reads TGCAGCGTTGAAGCTCGCCGGGTAAGCACAGATACGCAGTATTTT. Protein sequence: CSVEARRVSTDTQYF.

The chain employs TRBV29-1 and TRBJ1-2, with D possibly matching TRBD1 (5 bases). CDR1 is SQVTM, CDR2 ANQGSEA, per germline. There are 13 residues in the CDR3. V gave up 5 bases and J gave up 8 bases, with 18 bases separating them. CDR3: CSVMGGGQKGYTF. The CDR3 coding sequence is TGCAGCGTTATGGGGGGAGGGCAAAAAGGCTACACCTTC.

V gene TRBV5-1 combines with J gene TRBJ2-7; D may be TRBD1 (6 bases). CDR1 is SGHRS, CDR2 YFSETQ, per germline. Trimming removed 1 base at V and 8 bases at J, with 13 bases between. The CDR3 has 13 amino acids. The CDR3: CASSLTVQGKQYF. CDR3 DNA: TGCGCCAGCAGCTTGACTGTACAGGGCAAGCAGTACTTC.

The CDR3 DNA reads TGTGCGACAAGAGTAGGGGGCCCAGATACGCAGTATTTT. This sequence encodes CATRVGGPDTQYF. The chain uses TRBV7-9 and TRBJ2-3; 7 positions match TRBD1. Germline lookup yields CDR1 SEHNR and CDR2 FQNEAQ (reference sequence). CDR3 length: 13 amino acids.

The rearrangement uses TRBV5-4 and TRBJ2-5, with 7 bases aligning to TRBD1. This CDR3 has 18 residues. Germline CDR1 is SGHNT and CDR2 is YYREEE (reference sequence). V shed 5 bases, J shed 4 bases, and the junction held 20 bases outside the gene matches. The CDR3: CASSSGPRTGAGGETQYF. CDR3 in DNA: TGTGCCAGCAGTTCCGGTCCGCGAACAGGGGCTGGAGGAGAGACCCAGTACTTC.

In DNA form, the CDR3 reads TGTGCCAGCTCACCCGAGAGGGGGACCCAGTACTTC. It is translated as CASSPERGTQYF. The J gene is TRBJ2-5, the V gene TRBV18; the D call may be TRBD1 or TRBD2 (5 bases each). V was shortened by 3 bases and J by 7 bases, with 9 bases between the two germline ends. Germline V gene sequence: CDR1 KGHSH, CDR2 LQKENI. This CDR3 is 12 amino acids long.

The gene calls are TRBV2 and TRBJ2-7; no definite D call. This CDR3 is 11 amino acids long. Per germline, CDR1 SNHLY and CDR2 FYNNEI. Trimming took off 6 bases at V and 7 bases at J, with 10 bases between the two ends. In nucleotides, the CDR3 is TGTGCCAGCAGGGCCTATCGGGAGCAGTACTTC. Translation gives CASRAYREQYF.

V and J are TRBV5-1 and TRBJ1-4; 7 bases fit TRBD1. This CDR3 has 14 residues. V was clipped by 4 bases and J by 7 bases; unmatched bases: 7. Germline CDR1 SGHRS, CDR2 YFSETQ. This CDR3 reads CASSPDRWGEKLFF. The CDR3 DNA reads as TGCGCCAGCAGCCCGGACAGGTGGGGTGAAAAACTGTTTTTT.

The rearrangement uses TRBV2 and TRBJ1-5, with D hard to call. Germline CDR1 SNHLY, CDR2 FYNNEI. Trimming stripped 6 bases from V and 0 bases from J, with 12 bases between. The CDR3 has 15 amino acids. The CDR3 loop reads CASRGGLNSNQPQHF. In nucleotides, the CDR3 is TGTGCCAGCAGGGGAGGTTTAAATAGCAATCAGCCCCAGCATTTT.

The genes are TRBV5-6 and TRBJ2-5; D unresolved. With 2 bases removed from V and 2 bases from J, the gap between germline ends came to 19 bases. This CDR3 is built from 17 residues. Germline V CDR1 and CDR2: SGHDT, YYEEEE. CDR3 sequence reads: CASSLKGQARGQETQYF. The CDR3 DNA follows: TGTGCCAGCAGCTTAAAAGGGCAGGCGCGTGGTCAAGAGACCCAGTACTTC.

The chain links TRBV4-1 to TRBJ2-2; no clear D. V was pared by 6 bases and J by 0 bases, with 8 bases between. CDR3 length: 14 residues. CDR1 and CDR2 from the germline V gene are MGHRA and YSYEKL. The CDR3 DNA is TGCGCCAGCAGAGACACAGCGAACACCGGGGAGCTGTTTTTT. Amino acids: CASRDTANTGELFF.

The rearrangement joins TRBV29-1 to TRBJ1-1, with TRBD1 identical over 7 bases. CDR3 length: 15 residues. V lost 3 bases and J lost 3; bases outside the gene matches: 10. Per germline, CDR1 SQVTM and CDR2 ANQGSEA. The CDR3 reads CSVDYRGRWDTEAFF. The CDR3 DNA reads TGCAGCGTTGATTACAGGGGAAGATGGGACACTGAAGCTTTCTTT.

The chain is built from TRBV5-1 and TRBJ2-5; 8 bases agree with TRBD1. Unmatched junction bases numbered 4, after V lost 3 bases and J lost 3 bases. Germline values: CDR1 SGHRS, CDR2 YFSETQ. The CDR3 covers 14 residues. The CDR3 nucleotides are TGCGCCAGCAGCTCTAAGACAGGGGAAGAGACCCAGTACTTC. Its protein product is CASSSKTGEETQYF. Full variable domain (missing parts from reference TRBV5-1 and TRBJ2-5): KAGVTQTPRYLIKTRGQQVTLSCSPISGHRSVSWYQQTPGQGLQFLFEYFSETQRNKGNFPGRFSGRQFSNSRSEMNVSTLELGDSALYLCASSSKTGEETQYFGPGTRLLVL.

V gene TRBV25-1 combines with J gene TRBJ2-1; TRBD2 agrees at 14 bases. Germline CDR1 reads MGHDK; CDR2 reads SYGVNS. Trimming cost V 7 bases and J 13 bases; bases outside gene matches: 9. The CDR3 totals 14 residues. This CDR3 reads CASNEGTSGSGQFF. The CDR3 coding sequence is TGTGCCAGCAACGAGGGGACTAGCGGGAGTGGTCAGTTCTTC.

This clone was detected once. The same CDR3 can be traced to other DNA sequences in this sample. J is TRBJ1-1 and V is TRBV2, with D unresolved. V dropped 3 bases and J dropped 2 bases, with 7 bases sitting between them. The germline V gene has CDR1 SNHLY and CDR2 FYNNEI. The CDR3 spans 13 residues. The CDR3 loop reads CASSDRVNTEAFF. The CDR3 nucleotides are TGTGCCAGCAGTGACAGAGTAAACACTGAAGCTTTCTTT.

This chain uses TRBV11-2 with TRBJ2-5; TRBD2 agrees at 9 bases. The J segment lost 5 bases and the V segment lost 5 bases, leaving 6 bases of the junction unmatched. The CDR3 contains 14 residues. CDR1 and CDR2 (germline): SGHAT, FQNNGV. The CDR3 reads CASSGGRASETQYF. The CDR3 nucleotides read TGTGCCAGCAGCGGCGGGAGGGCCTCGGAGACCCAGTACTTC.

The rearrangement uses TRBV11-2 and TRBJ2-1; D is tentatively TRBD1 or TRBD2 (6 bases each). The CDR3 totals 14 residues. Trimming removed 3 bases from V and 9 bases from J, with 15 bases in between. CDR1 is SGHAT, CDR2 FQNNGV, per germline. CDR3 in DNA: TGTGCCAGCAGCTTGGGGGGCGGATTGAGTGAGCAGTTCTTC. Its protein is CASSLGGGLSEQFF.

The chain joins TRBV5-1 to TRBJ2-5; 8 nucleotides agree with TRBD2. CDR1 and CDR2 (germline): SGHRS, YFSETQ. The CDR3 is 18 residues long. The V segment lost 2 bases and the J segment 7 bases; nucleotides outside the gene matches: 19. The CDR3 loop is CASSLDDWTSRREVTQYF. For the CDR3, the DNA is TGCGCCAGCAGCTTAGACGACTGGACTAGCCGTCGCGAAGTGACCCAGTACTTC. Complete variable domain (other parts from reference TRBV5-1 and TRBJ2-5): KAGVTQTPRYLIKTRGQQVTLSCSPISGHRSVSWYQQTPGQGLQFLFEYFSETQRNKGNFPGRFSGRQFSNSRSEMNVSTLELGDSALYLCASSLDDWTSRREVTQYFGPGTRLLVL.

This rearrangement joins TRBV5-1 to TRBJ2-2, with a tentative D call TRBD1 (6 bases). Germline CDR1 is SGHRS and CDR2 is YFSETQ. CDR3 length equals 16 residues. Trimming removed 2 bases at V and 3 bases at J, with 14 bases between. CDR3 sequence: CASSLTGSGDTGELFF. For the CDR3, the DNA is TGCGCCAGCAGCTTAACAGGGAGTGGGGACACCGGGGAGCTGTTTTTT. The full variable domain, with the rest looked up from reference TRBV5-1 and TRBJ2-2, is KAGVTQTPRYLIKTRGQQVTLSCSPISGHRSVSWYQQTPGQGLQFLFEYFSETQRNKGNFPGRFSGRQFSNSRSEMNVSTLELGDSALYLCASSLTGSGDTGELFFGEGSRLTVL.